These 8 T cell receptor beta chains share one sample of origin, sequenced in a study of T cells in localized non-small cell lung cancer. TCRdb keeps only in-frame clones here, not all; method: immunoSEQ multiplex PCR. The repertoire holds more than 45,000 clones, with approximately 86% as singletons. The sample in question was PBMCs, obtained before any cancer treatment. The source is a man aged 40 to 75 with stage II lung adenocarcinoma.

This clone has a single count. V is TRBV28 and J is TRBJ1-4, with D maybe TRBD1 (6 bases). CDR3 length: 15 amino acids. V shed 6 bases and J shed 5 bases, with 16 bases lying between them. Germline V CDR1 and CDR2: MDHEN, SYDVKM. Here the CDR3 DNA reads TGTGCCAGCAGGGGGGGGGCAGGAGGGAATGAAAAACTGTTTTTT. This sequence encodes CASRGGAGGNEKLFF.

The gene calls are TRBV4-2 and TRBJ2-7; D is ambiguous. Between the trimmed V and J ends, which lost 0 bases and 2 bases, there was a span of 11 bases. Germline V CDR1 and CDR2: LGHNA, YNFKEQ. This CDR3 region has 15 residues. The chain's CDR3 is CASSQESDFTYEQYF. In nucleotides, the CDR3 is TGTGCCAGCAGCCAAGAATCCGATTTTACCTACGAGCAGTACTTC.

This chain links TRBV14 with TRBJ2-5; no clear D gene. V was trimmed by 0 bases and J by 7 bases, leaving 12 bases between them. CDR1 and CDR2 (germline): SGHDN, FVKESK. This CDR3 contains 14 residues. This CDR3 reads CASSQDWPSGTQYF. CDR3 in DNA: TGTGCCAGCAGCCAAGATTGGCCTTCGGGGACCCAGTACTTC.

The V and J genes are TRBV5-6 and TRBJ1-2, with 11 positions matching TRBD1. The germline V gene encodes CDR1 SGHDT and CDR2 YYEEEE. V trimming: 0 bases; J trimming: 8 bases; junction bases outside the gene matches: 6. The CDR3 is made up of 15 amino acids. In DNA form, the CDR3 reads TGTGCCAGCAGCTTGGTCGGACAGGGGGCACGGGGCTACACCTTC. This codes for CASSLVGQGARGYTF.

V is TRBV5-1 and J is TRBJ1-6, with TRBD1 matching over 10 bases. Trimming removed 0 bases from V and 9 bases from J; junction bases left unmatched: 15. This CDR3 has 19 residues. Germline V gene sequence: CDR1 SGHRS, CDR2 YFSETQ. Here the CDR3 reads CASSLAGGGTGEKGSPLHF. The CDR3 DNA reads TGCGCCAGCAGCTTGGCTGGAGGGGGGACAGGGGAAAAAGGTTCACCCCTCCACTTT. Full variable domain (rest looked up from reference TRBV5-1 and TRBJ1-6): KAGVTQTPRYLIKTRGQQVTLSCSPISGHRSVSWYQQTPGQGLQFLFEYFSETQRNKGNFPGRFSGRQFSNSRSEMNVSTLELGDSALYLCASSLAGGGTGEKGSPLHFGNGTRLTVT.

The V call is TRBV19, the J call TRBJ2-3; TRBD1 might be the D (6 bases). The CDR3 runs to 15 residues. The germline V and J ends were trimmed by 5 bases and 6 bases, with 18 bases remaining between them. Per germline, CDR1 LNHDA and CDR2 SQIVND (reference sequence). The CDR3 here is CASSPQDRSGDTQYF. The CDR3 region has the DNA TGTGCCAGTAGTCCCCAAGACAGGAGTGGCGATACGCAGTATTTT.

The chain is built from TRBV28 and TRBJ1-2, with unresolved D. Germline CDR1 is MDHEN and CDR2 is SYDVKM. V gave up 7 bases and J gave up 7 bases, with 13 bases separating them. The CDR3 has 12 residues. The CDR3 DNA is TGTGCCAGCAATCGGGAGACCGGTGGCTACACCTTC. Translation: CASNRETGGYTF.

In DNA, the CDR3 is TGTGCCAGCAGTGAAAAAAGGGCGGACGGAGCCTTGAACACTGAAGCTTTCTTT. This translates into CASSEKRADGALNTEAFF. The chain joins TRBV6-1 to TRBJ1-1; D ambiguous. This CDR3 spans 18 amino acids. Germline loops: CDR1 MNHNS, CDR2 SASEGT. Trimming cost V 2 bases and J 0 bases, with 19 bases left between them.